Included here is one TCR beta chain sequence, with context. Its antigen is not identified. The data were produced by immunoSEQ multiplex PCR, yet TCRdb's version contains in-frame clones alone and is incomplete. The top ten hold 0.99% of the sample, which has about 190,000 clones, roughly 93% seen once. The sample originates from a study of T cell responses to AZD1222 COVID-19 vaccine. The overall study: Both about-4-week and about-12-week second-dose recipients were combined. The study, taken as a whole, reports: Across spike, vaccine-associated CD4 TCRs were found, dominant at 160-218 and 743-854. Repertoire sampling was restricted to post-peak T cell response timepoints. An increase in Spike-specific TCR breadth and depth was observed after two AZD1222 doses.

The source is an adult in good health. The sample was peripheral blood, taken on day 0 of AZD1222 vaccination.

The CDR3 DNA reads as TGCAGCGTTTATGGACCCCGGGGGGCCGAACAGCAGTACTTC. It encodes CSVYGPRGAEQQYF. The chain joins TRBV29-1 to TRBJ2-7, with D possibly TRBD2 on 7 matching bases. Germline values: CDR1 SQVTM, CDR2 ANQGSEA. The CDR3 spans 14 residues. V was pared by 5 bases and J by 8 bases, with 22 bases between.